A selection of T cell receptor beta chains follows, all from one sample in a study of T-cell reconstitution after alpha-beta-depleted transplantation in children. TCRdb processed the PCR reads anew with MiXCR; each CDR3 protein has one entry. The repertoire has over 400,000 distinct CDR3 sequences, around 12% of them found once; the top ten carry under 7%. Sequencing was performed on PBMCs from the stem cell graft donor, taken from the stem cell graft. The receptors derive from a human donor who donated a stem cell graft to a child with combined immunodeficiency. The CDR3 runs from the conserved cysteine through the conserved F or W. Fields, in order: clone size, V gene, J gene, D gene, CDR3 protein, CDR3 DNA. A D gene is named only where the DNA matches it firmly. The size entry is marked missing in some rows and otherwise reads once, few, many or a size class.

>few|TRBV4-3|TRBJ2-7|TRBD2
CASSYILAEPPYEQYF
TGCGCCAGCAGCTATATACTAGCGGAGCCCCCCTACGAGCAGTACTTC
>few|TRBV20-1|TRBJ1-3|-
CSARTRSGNTIYF
TGCAGTGCCCGTACCCGCTCTGGAAACACCATATATTTT
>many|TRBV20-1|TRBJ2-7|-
CSAGPMGFISEQYF
TGCAGTGCAGGCCCTATGGGGTTTATTTCCGAGCAGTACTTC
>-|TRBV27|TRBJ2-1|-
CASSSTKYNEQFF
TGTGCCAGCAGTTCCACTAAATACAATGAGCAGTTCTTC
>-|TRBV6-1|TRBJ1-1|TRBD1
CASSPGTGLLNTEAFF
TGTGCCAGCAGCCCCGGGACAGGGCTCCTGAACACTGAAGCTTTCTTT
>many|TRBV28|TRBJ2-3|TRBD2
CASSAPKSSGLLTDTQYF
TGTGCCAGCAGTGCCCCAAAATCTAGCGGGCTTCTCACAGATACGCAGTATTTT
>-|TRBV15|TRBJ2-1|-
CATSRDIRVGDEQFF
TGTGCCACCAGCAGAGATATCCGGGTGGGGGATGAGCAGTTCTTC
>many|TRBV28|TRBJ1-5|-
CASSRHSNQPQHF
TGTGCCAGCAGTAGGCATAGCAATCAGCCCCAGCATTTT
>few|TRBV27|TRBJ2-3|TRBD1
CASSFWMGQGATDTQYF
TGTGCCAGCAGTTTTTGGATGGGACAGGGGGCAACAGATACGCAGTATTTT
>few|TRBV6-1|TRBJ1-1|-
CASTHTGGNTEAFF
TGTGCCAGCACCCACACAGGAGGGAACACTGAAGCTTTCTTT
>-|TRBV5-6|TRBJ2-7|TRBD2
CASSFPSGSYYEQYF
TGTGCCAGCAGTTTCCCTAGCGGGAGTTACTACGAGCAGTACTTC
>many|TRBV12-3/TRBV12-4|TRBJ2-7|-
CASSFREIGYEQYF
TGTGCCAGCAGTTTTAGAGAAATCGGCTACGAGCAGTACTTC
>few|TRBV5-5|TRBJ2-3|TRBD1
CASSLAPGTAIGTDTQYF
TGTGCCAGCAGCTTGGCCCCCGGGACAGCAATAGGAACAGATACGCAGTATTTT
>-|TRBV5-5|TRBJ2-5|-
CASSLITGETQYF
TGTGCCAGCAGCTTGATTACGGGCGAGACCCAGTACTTC
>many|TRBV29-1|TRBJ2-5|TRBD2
CSVLAGQETQYF
TGCAGCGTTCTAGCGGGCCAAGAGACCCAGTACTTC
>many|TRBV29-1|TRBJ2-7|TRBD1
CSVTLGAGGNEQYF
TGCAGCGTGACTCTCGGGGCAGGGGGCAACGAGCAGTACTTC
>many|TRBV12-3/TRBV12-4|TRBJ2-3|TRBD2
CASSFLTSGRTDTQYF
TGTGCCAGCAGTTTCCTGACTAGCGGGAGAACAGATACGCAGTATTTT
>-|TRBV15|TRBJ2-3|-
CATSRDRVATDTQYF
TGTGCCACCAGCAGAGATCGGGTAGCTACAGATACGCAGTATTTT
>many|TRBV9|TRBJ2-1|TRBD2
CASSTGGRYNEQFF
TGTGCCAGCAGCACGGGGGGGAGGTACAATGAGCAGTTCTTC
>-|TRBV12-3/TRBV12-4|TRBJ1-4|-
CASTPGGRLGEKLFF
TGTGCCAGCACCCCTGGAGGGCGTCTTGGTGAAAAACTGTTTTTT
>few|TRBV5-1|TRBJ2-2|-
CASSLTPPDNTGELFF
TGCGCCAGCAGCTTGACCCCCCCCGACAACACCGGGGAGCTGTTTTTT
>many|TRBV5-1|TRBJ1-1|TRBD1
CASSLLQGNTEAFF
TGCGCCAGCAGCTTGCTACAGGGGAATACTGAAGCTTTCTTT
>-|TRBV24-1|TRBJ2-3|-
CATSDSGGPGTQYF
TGTGCCACCAGTGATTCAGGCGGCCCGGGTACGCAGTATTTT
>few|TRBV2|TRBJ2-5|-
CANLPAGQQETQYF
TGTGCCAACCTACCCGCCGGACAGCAAGAGACCCAGTACTTC
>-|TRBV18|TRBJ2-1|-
CASSRDTTYNEQFF
TGTGCCAGCTCACGAGATACTACCTACAATGAGCAGTTCTTC
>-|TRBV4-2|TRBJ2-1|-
CASSQRPQPLFGQGGPGHNEQFF
TGTGCCAGCAGCCAACGTCCTCAACCCCTCTTCGGGCAGGGAGGACCAGGTCACAATGAGCAGTTCTTC
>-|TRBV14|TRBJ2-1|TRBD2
CASSIGTSGRDEQFF
TGTGCCAGCAGCATTGGGACTAGCGGGAGAGATGAGCAGTTCTTC
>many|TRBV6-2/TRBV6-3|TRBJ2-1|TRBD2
CAIAAGSYPRRFF
TGTGCCATTGCAGCGGGGAGTTATCCCCGGCGGTTCTTC
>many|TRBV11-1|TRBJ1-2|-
CASSLFSNYGYTF
TGTGCCAGCAGCTTATTCTCTAACTATGGCTACACCTTC
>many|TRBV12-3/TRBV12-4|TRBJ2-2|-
CASSFPRQFNTGELFF
TGTGCCAGCAGTTTCCCACGACAGTTCAACACCGGGGAGCTGTTTTTT
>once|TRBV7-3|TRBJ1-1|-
CASSPSGRNTEAFF
TGTGCCAGCAGCCCGTCGGGTCGGAACACTGAAGCTTTCTTT
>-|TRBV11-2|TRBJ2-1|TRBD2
CASSLEGTSGGASYNEQFF
TGTGCCAGCAGCTTAGAAGGGACTAGCGGGGGGGCCTCCTACAATGAGCAGTTCTTC
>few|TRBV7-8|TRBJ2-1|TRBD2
CASSGLAGFGRVDEQFF
TGTGCCAGCTCGGGACTAGCGGGATTCGGTAGGGTCGATGAGCAGTTCTTC
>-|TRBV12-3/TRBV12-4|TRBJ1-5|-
CASSLENQPQHF
TGTGCCAGCAGTTTAGAGAATCAGCCCCAGCATTTT
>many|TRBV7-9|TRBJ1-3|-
CASSLSVYGNTIYF
TGTGCCAGCAGCTTGAGTGTGTATGGAAACACCATATATTTT
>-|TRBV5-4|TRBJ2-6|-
CASSSTWPRGANVLTF
TGTGCCAGCAGCTCCACCTGGCCCCGAGGGGCCAACGTCCTGACTTTC
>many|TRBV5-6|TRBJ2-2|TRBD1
CASRDSGTGGYGELFF
TGTGCCAGCAGGGACTCCGGGACAGGGGGTTACGGGGAGCTGTTTTTT
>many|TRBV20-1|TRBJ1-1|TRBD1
CSAIWRQGLEAFF
TGCAGTGCTATCTGGAGACAGGGCTTAGAAGCTTTCTTT
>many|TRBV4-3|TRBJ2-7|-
CASSQDYDGMDEQYF
TGCGCCAGCAGCCAAGATTACGACGGGATGGACGAGCAGTACTTC
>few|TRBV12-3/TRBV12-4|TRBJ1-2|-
CASSLTLDYGYTF
TGTGCCAGCAGTCTAACGCTGGACTATGGCTACACCTTC
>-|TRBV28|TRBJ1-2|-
CASSLKMWGYTF
TGTGCCAGCAGTTTGAAGATGTGGGGCTACACCTTC
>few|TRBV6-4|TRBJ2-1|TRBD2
CASSSLAGGDEQFF
TGTGCCAGCAGTTCACTAGCGGGAGGGGACGAGCAGTTCTTC